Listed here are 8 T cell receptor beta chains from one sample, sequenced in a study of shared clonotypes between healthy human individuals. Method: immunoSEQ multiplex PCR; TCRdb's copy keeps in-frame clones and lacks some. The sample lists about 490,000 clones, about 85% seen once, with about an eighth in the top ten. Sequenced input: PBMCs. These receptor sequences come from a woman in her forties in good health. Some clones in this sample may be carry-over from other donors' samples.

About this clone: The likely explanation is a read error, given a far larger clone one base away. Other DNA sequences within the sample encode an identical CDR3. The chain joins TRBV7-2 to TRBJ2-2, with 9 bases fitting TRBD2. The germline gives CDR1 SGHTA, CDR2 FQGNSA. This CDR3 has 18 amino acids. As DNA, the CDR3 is TGTGCCAGCAGCCGAAGGGGGCGGGAGGGCCGAGACACCGGGGAACTGTTTTTT. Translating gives CASSRRGREGRDTGELFF.

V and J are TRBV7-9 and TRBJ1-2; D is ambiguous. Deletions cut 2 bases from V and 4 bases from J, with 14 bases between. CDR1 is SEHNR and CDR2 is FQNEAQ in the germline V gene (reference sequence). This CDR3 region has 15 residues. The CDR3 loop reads CASSLSLQTTYGYTF. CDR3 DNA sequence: TGTGCCAGCAGCTTAAGTCTACAGACAACCTATGGCTACACCTTC.

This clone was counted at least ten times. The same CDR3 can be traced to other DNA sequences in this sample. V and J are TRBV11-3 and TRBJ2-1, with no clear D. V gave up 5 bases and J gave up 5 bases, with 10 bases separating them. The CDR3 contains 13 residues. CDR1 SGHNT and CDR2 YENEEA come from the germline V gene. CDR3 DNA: TGTGCCAGCAGCCCACGGACCAACAATGAGCAGTTCTTC. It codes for CASSPRTNNEQFF.

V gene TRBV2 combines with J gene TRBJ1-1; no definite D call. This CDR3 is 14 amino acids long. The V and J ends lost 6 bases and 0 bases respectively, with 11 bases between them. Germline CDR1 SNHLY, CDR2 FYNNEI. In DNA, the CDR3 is TGTGCCAGCAGCGGCGTCCTATTGAACACTGAAGCTTTCTTT. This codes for CASSGVLLNTEAFF. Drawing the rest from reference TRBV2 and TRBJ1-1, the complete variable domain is EPEVTQTPSHQVTQMGQEVILRCVPISNHLYFYWYRQILGQKVEFLVSFYNNEISEKSEIFDDQFSVERPDGSNFTLKIRSTKLEDSAMYFCASSGVLLNTEAFFGQGTRLTVV.

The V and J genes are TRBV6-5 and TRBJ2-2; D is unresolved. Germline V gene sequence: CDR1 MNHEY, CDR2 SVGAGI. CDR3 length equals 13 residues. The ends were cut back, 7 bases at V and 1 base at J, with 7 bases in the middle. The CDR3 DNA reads TGTGCCAGCATGTTACTGAACACCGGGGAGCTGTTTTTT. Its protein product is CASMLLNTGELFF.

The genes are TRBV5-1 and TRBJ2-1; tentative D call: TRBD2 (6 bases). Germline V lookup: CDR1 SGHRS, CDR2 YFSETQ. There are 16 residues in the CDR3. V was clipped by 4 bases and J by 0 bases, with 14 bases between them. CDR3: CASSGGLYNSYNEQFF. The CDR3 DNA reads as TGCGCCAGCAGCGGGGGGTTGTACAACTCCTACAATGAGCAGTTCTTC.

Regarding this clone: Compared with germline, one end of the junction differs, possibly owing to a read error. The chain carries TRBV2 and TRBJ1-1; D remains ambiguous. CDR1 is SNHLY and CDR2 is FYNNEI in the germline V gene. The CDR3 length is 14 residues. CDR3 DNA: TGTGCCACCAGTGATTCCAACAGGAACACTGAAGCTTTCTTT. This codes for CATSDSNRNTEAFF. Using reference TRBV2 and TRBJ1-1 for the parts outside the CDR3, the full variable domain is EPEVTQTPSHQVTQMGQEVILRCVPISNHLYFYWYRQILGQKVEFLVSFYNNEISEKSEIFDDQFSVERPDGSNFTLKIRSTKLEDSAMYFCATSDSNRNTEAFFGQGTRLTVV.

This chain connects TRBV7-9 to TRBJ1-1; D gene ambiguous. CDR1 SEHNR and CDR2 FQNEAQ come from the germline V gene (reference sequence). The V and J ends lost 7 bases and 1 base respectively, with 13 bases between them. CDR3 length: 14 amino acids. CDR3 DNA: TGTGCCAGCAATACAAGACGGGGGAACACTGAAGCTTTCTTT. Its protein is CASNTRRGNTEAFF. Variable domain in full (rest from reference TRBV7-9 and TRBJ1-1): DTGVSQNPRHKITKRGQNVTFRCDPISEHNRLYWYRQTLGQGPEFLTYFQNEAQLEKSRLLSDRFSAERPKGSFSTLEIQRTEQGDSAMYLCASNTRRGNTEAFFGQGTRLTVV.